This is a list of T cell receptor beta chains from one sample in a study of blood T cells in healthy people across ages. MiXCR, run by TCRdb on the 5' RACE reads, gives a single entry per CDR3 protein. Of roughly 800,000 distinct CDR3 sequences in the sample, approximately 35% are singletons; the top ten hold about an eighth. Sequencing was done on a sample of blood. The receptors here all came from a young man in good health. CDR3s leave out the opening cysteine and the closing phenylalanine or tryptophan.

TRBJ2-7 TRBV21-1 ASSIMGRDTYVIVPYEQY
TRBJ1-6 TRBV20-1 SARQWTGLNSPLH
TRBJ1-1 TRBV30 AWASVYKGSTEAF
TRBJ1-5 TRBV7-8 ASSLFQTDDNQPQH
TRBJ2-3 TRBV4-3 ASSQAETRVGTDTQY
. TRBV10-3 AISRQGLEQY
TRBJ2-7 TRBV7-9 ASSLSAGSEQY
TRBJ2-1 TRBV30 AWSSRDFNEQF
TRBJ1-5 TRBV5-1 ASSSAGSQPQH
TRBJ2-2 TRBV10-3 AIGARTGDTGELF
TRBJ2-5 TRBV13 ASSATVVEEQY
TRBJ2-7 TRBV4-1 ASSQGNRGQEQY
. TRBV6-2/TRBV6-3 ASSSWVRGRWVGEQY
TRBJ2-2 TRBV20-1 SARVTGGLTNTGELF
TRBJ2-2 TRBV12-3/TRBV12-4 ASSQNLNTGELF
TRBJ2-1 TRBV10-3 AISQPTYNEQF
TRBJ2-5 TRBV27 ASRPHLVGGGPKETQY
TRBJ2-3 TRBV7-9 ASSQNLGGADTQY
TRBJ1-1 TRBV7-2 ASSSLRTEAF
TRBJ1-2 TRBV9 ASSDRLGYT
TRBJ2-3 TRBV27 ASSPRLPGLAASTDTQY
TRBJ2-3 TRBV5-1 ASSLGASGNTDTQY